This T cell receptor (beta chain) was sequenced for a study of follicular helper T cells after annual influenza vaccination. Study summary: After each seasonal flu vaccination, blood came on days 0, 7 and 28.

CDR3 size: 14 residues. Germline trimming cut 4 bases from V and 9 bases from J; bases unmatched to any gene: 9. Germline V gene sequence: CDR1 SGHTA, CDR2 FQGNSA. Specified time point: 2014-2015 season, 7 days after vaccination. The method was immunoSEQ multiplex PCR; TCRdb's version includes in-frame clones alone and lacks a portion of them. The table has several thousand clones, approximately 81% seen once; the top ten hold roughly 3.5%. The chain recombines TRBV7-2 with TRBJ2-1, with TRBD2 identical over 7 bases. The sequence came from an adult who received the influenza vaccine. The sequencing used CXCR5+ CD38- circulating T follicular helper cells from blood, collected 7 days after influenza vaccination. Subset described: circulating Tfh, non-naive CD4+CXCR5+PD-1+ (ICOS+CD38+ or ICOS-CD38-). The CDR3 sequence is CASSSRTSLGEQFF. CDR3 bases: TGTGCCAGCAGCTCCCGGACTAGTCTAGGTGAGCAGTTCTTC.